This entry lists 15 T cell receptor beta chains sequenced from one sample in a study of T cells in Graves' hyperthyroidism and ophthalmopathy (dated by TCRdb to the late 2010s). The library was produced with multiplex PCR. The instrument was an Illumina HiSeq 2000. Amplification of TCR beta CDR3 regions was carried out from RNA transcripts. The first round of RT-PCR for the TCR CDR3 was performed with the HTBI primer set and the Qiagen OneStep RT-PCR kit. TCRdb trimmed public reads at Q25 via fastp, called clones via MiXCR and kept in-frame beta chains. Rows are unified per CDR3 protein, each entry keeping the most common DNA and genes. The sample profile shows under 800,000 distinct CDR3 sequences; 12% to 15% of them were found once. The ten largest clones take up 10% of the sample. Sample: blood. Every receptor here comes from a woman in her late teens or twenties with Graves' hyperthyroidism.

In its sample, this clonotype was seen many times. The genes are TRBV4-1 and TRBJ1-1, with no clear D. CDR3 length: 17 amino acids. The V gene's germline CDR1 is MGHRA and CDR2 YSYEKL. V dropped 1 base and J dropped 0 bases, with 15 bases sitting between them. Here the CDR3 DNA reads TGCGCCAGCAGCCAAGCCTCGGCTTCTGGCTTGAACACTGAAGCTTTCTTT. Translating gives CASSQASASGLNTEAFF.

This clonotype was counted many times. The rearrangement uses TRBV30 and TRBJ2-7, with D perhaps matching TRBD1 (5 bases). The V end lost 4 bases, the J end lost 5 bases, and 15 bases lay between the germline ends. The CDR3 totals 13 residues. The germline V gene has CDR1 GTSNPN and CDR2 SVGIG (reference sequence). In DNA, the CDR3 is TGTGCCTGGACAAGGGGCGCGGTTGACGAGCAGTACTTC. Translation gives CAWTRGAVDEQYF.

This clonotype was recorded at least ten times. This chain connects TRBV6-1 to TRBJ1-2; D perhaps matches TRBD1 (6 bases). CDR3 size: 13 residues. V was pared by 7 bases and J by 2 bases, with 11 bases between. CDR1 and CDR2 from the germline V gene are MNHNS and SASEGT. The CDR3 nucleotides are TGTGCCAGCACAGTCCAGGGGAACTATGGCTACACCTTC. Encoded protein: CASTVQGNYGYTF.

J is TRBJ1-2 and V is TRBV5-6; D call uncertain. The CDR3 runs to 12 residues. Trimming shortened V by 1 base and J by 6 bases, and 7 bases separated the two germline ends. Germline lookup yields CDR1 SGHDT and CDR2 YYEEEE. This CDR3 reads CASSLRGNGYTF. The CDR3 nucleotides read TGTGCCAGCAGCTTGAGAGGCAATGGCTACACCTTC. Full variable domain (outside the CDR3, taken from reference TRBV5-6 and TRBJ1-2): DAGVTQSPTHLIKTRGQQVTLRCSPKSGHDTVSWYQQALGQGPQFIFQYYEEEERQRGNFPDRFSGHQFPNYSSELNVNALLLGDSALYLCASSLRGNGYTFGSGTRLTVV.

This clonotype was picked up many times. The chain carries TRBV28 and TRBJ2-7; 11 bases fit TRBD1. Losses at the gene ends were 8 bases for V and 3 bases for J; bases not matched to a gene: 9. This CDR3 region has 15 residues. Germline V lookup: CDR1 MDHEN, CDR2 SYDVKM. As DNA, the CDR3 is TGTGCCAGCTTACCTTCCGGGACAGGGGGCTACGAGCAGTACTTC. This codes for CASLPSGTGGYEQYF.

The V and J genes are TRBV5-1 and TRBJ2-7; D not resolved. The germline V and J ends were trimmed by 0 bases and 5 bases, with 6 bases remaining between them. This CDR3 region has 12 residues. Germline assignment: CDR1 SGHRS and CDR2 YFSETQ. CDR3: CASSLEYDEQYF. CDR3 sequence (DNA): TGCGCCAGCAGCTTGGAGTATGACGAGCAGTACTTC.

This clonotype was recorded at least ten times. V usage is TRBV12-3 or TRBV12-4 and J usage is TRBJ2-3; 12 bases are a match to TRBD1. With 5 bases clipped from V and 4 bases from J, the junction kept 4 bases outside the gene matches. The CDR3 has 15 amino acids. CDR3 sequence: CASSDRDRGPDTQYF. CDR3 DNA sequence: TGTGCCAGCAGTGACCGGGACAGGGGGCCAGATACGCAGTATTTT.

This clonotype showed up many times. CDR3 coding DNA: TGTGCCAGCAGTTATAGTGCGACAGGGACCTACGAGCAGTACTTC. The encoded protein is CASSYSATGTYEQYF. The rearrangement joins TRBV6-2 or TRBV6-3 to TRBJ2-7; 7 nucleotides line up with TRBD1. V lost 3 bases and J lost 2; bases outside the gene matches: 7. CDR1 and CDR2 from the germline V gene are MNHEY and SVGEGT. This CDR3 spans 15 amino acids.

V usage is TRBV20-1 and J usage is TRBJ1-5, with D perhaps matching TRBD1 (6 bases). Germline V gene sequence: CDR1 DFQATT, CDR2 SNEGSKA (reference sequence). The CDR3 extends over 14 amino acids. The V and J ends lost 6 bases and 7 bases respectively, with 19 bases between them. The CDR3 here is CSALKAGERQPQHF. CDR3 DNA: TGCAGTGCCCTAAAAGCAGGGGAAAGACAGCCCCAGCATTTT.

This clonotype was counted many times. The chain has TRBV4-3 and TRBJ1-1, with a weak D call TRBD1 (5 bases). CDR1 LGHNA and CDR2 YSLEER come from the germline V gene. The CDR3 has 15 residues. V gave up 0 bases and J gave up 0 bases, with 8 bases separating them. The chain's CDR3 is CASSQEWTLNTEAFF. CDR3 nucleotide sequence: TGCGCCAGCAGCCAAGAATGGACATTGAACACTGAAGCTTTCTTT.

This clonotype was observed at least ten times. This chain uses TRBV2 with TRBJ1-2, with a tentative D call TRBD1 (5 bases). CDR1 SNHLY and CDR2 FYNNEI come from the germline V gene. Trimming cost V 5 bases and J 2 bases, with 15 bases left between them. The CDR3 is 15 amino acids. The CDR3 nucleotides are TGTGCCAGCAGTCCCGAAGGGACGAGAAACTATGGCTACACCTTC. It translates to CASSPEGTRNYGYTF.

In this sample, this clonotype turned up a few times. This chain uses TRBV4-1 with TRBJ1-2, with 7 bases that match TRBD1. V lost 3 bases to trimming and J lost 8 bases; unmatched junction nucleotides: 9. Germline CDR1 is MGHRA and CDR2 is YSYEKL. The CDR3 spans 14 residues. CDR3 sequence: CASSQPDRAQGYTF. The CDR3 DNA reads as TGCGCCAGCAGCCAGCCAGACAGGGCTCAAGGCTACACCTTC.

The CDR3 nucleotides are TGTGCCTGGAAATGGACAGGGCTTCACGAGCAGTACTTC. Protein product: CAWKWTGLHEQYF. The chain recombines TRBV30 with TRBJ2-7; 8 bases map to TRBD1. This CDR3 has 13 amino acids. V was pared by 4 bases and J by 5 bases, with 7 bases of the junction left unmatched. The V gene's germline CDR1 is GTSNPN and CDR2 SVGIG (reference sequence).

This chain connects TRBV7-2 to TRBJ1-1; a possible D gene is TRBD1 (5 bases). V lost 6 bases and J lost 0, with 14 bases in between. Germline values: CDR1 SGHTA, CDR2 FQGNSA. The CDR3 consists of 15 residues. CDR3 DNA: TGTGCCAGCAGACCGACTGGGACGTTGAACACTGAAGCTTTCTTT. This gives the protein CASRPTGTLNTEAFF.

To note about this clonotype: Since a much larger clone is just one base distant, this may be a read error. The rearrangement uses TRBV6-9 and TRBJ2-7; D might be TRBD2 (6 bases). The CDR3 totals 14 residues. In germline, CDR1 is MNHGY, CDR2 SVAAGI. The CDR3 loop reads CASSYWGVNYGQYF. The DNA of the CDR3 is TGTGCCAGCAGTTATTGGGGGGTTAACTACGGGCAGTACTTC.